The present entry profiles one TCR beta chain with its context. Its antigen remains unidentified. This sample was included in a study of T cells in Graves' hyperthyroidism and ophthalmopathy. Overall study results and limits: Researchers report that a 13 V-J model separated ophthalmopathy from stable hyperthyroidism.

Active moderate-to-severe ophthalmopathy, Clinical Activity Score at least 3, NOSPECS at least 4, under 3 months' duration. Uncontrolled infection, other autoimmune disease, pregnancy or lactation disqualified patients from enrolment. Diagnosis rested on symptoms, serum thyroxine and TRAb, thyroid ultrasound, and orbital computed tomography. V was trimmed by 4 bases and J by 1 base, leaving 10 bases between them. Germline values: CDR1 MGHRA, CDR2 YSYEKL. The CDR3 covers 15 residues. The CDR3 regions of TCR beta were amplified from RNA transcripts. During a first-round RT-PCR of the TCR CDR3, the HTBI primer set was used. MiXCR, applied by TCRdb to the multiplex PCR reads, yields one record per CDR3 protein. The sample has around 600,000 distinct CDR3 sequences, about 16% seen once.

Sequenced material: blood. The chain is built from TRBV4-1 and TRBJ2-2; D ambiguous. The sequence was obtained from a woman between 40 and 50 years old with Graves' ophthalmopathy. This CDR3 is CASSLWAENTGELFF. CDR3 coding DNA: TGCGCCAGCAGCCTATGGGCAGAGAACACCGGGGAGCTGTTTTTT.